Below, one TCR beta chain is given with its context. Antigen specificity is unknown. Cyclophosphamide on days +3 and +4 followed busulfan-fludarabine conditioning and a marrow graft. Assay: immunoSEQ multiplex PCR; the TCRdb copy retains only in-frame clones and omits some. The sample has 6,000 to 7,500 clones; roughly four fifths are singletons. The data originate from a study of T cells after posttransplantation cyclophosphamide. After removal of 5 bases from V and 5 bases from J, the junction contained 3 bases not matched to a gene. The CDR3 has 15 residues. Germline lookup yields CDR1 SEHNR and CDR2 FQNEAQ (reference sequence). Regarding the study as a whole: Blood and skin or GI T cell repertoires showed limited TRB overlap.

The chain joins TRBV7-9 to TRBJ2-2; 12 bases map to TRBD2. This clonotype originated in a female patient aged 45 to 65 who received an allogeneic stem cell transplant from a related donor, was CMV-positive, and had no GVHD. Certain T cells may be donor cells from the graft. This sample comprised PBMCs, obtained after allogeneic stem cell transplant with posttransplant cyclophosphamide. The CDR3 spells CASSAGLAGTGELFF. The CDR3 nucleotides read TGTGCCAGCAGCGCTGGACTAGCGGGAACCGGGGAGCTGTTTTTT.